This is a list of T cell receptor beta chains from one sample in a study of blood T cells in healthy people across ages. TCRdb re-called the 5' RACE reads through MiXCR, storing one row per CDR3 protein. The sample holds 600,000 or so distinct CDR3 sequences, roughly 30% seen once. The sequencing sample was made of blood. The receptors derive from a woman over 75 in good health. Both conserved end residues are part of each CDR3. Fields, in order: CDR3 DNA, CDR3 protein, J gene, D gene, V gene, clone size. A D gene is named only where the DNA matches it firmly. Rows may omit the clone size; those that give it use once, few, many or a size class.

cdr3_nt: TGTGCCAGCACCGGCGGCCCTACTAGCTACAATGAGCAGTTCTTC
cdr3_aa: CASTGGPTSYNEQFF
j_call: TRBJ2-1
d_call: .
v_call: TRBV9
clone_size: .

cdr3_nt: TGTGCCAGCAGTACTACCGGGACAGGGGCCGAGCAGTACTTC
cdr3_aa: CASSTTGTGAEQYF
j_call: TRBJ2-7
d_call: TRBD1
v_call: TRBV12-3/TRBV12-4
clone_size: .

cdr3_nt: TGTGCCAGCAGCCGGTCAGGGGGCATGGAGACCCAGTACTTC
cdr3_aa: CASSRSGGMETQYF
j_call: TRBJ2-5
d_call: TRBD1
v_call: TRBV28
clone_size: many

cdr3_nt: TGTGCCTGGAGTGTGTCGACAGGGGGCTACGAGCAGTACTTC
cdr3_aa: CAWSVSTGGYEQYF
j_call: TRBJ2-7
d_call: TRBD1
v_call: TRBV30
clone_size: many

cdr3_nt: TGTGCCAGCAGCTTAGCGCTCAGCGGCGGGGAGCTGTTTTTT
cdr3_aa: CASSLALSGGELFF
j_call: TRBJ2-2
d_call: .
v_call: TRBV7-2
clone_size: few

cdr3_nt: TGTGCCACCCGCAGAGGTGTCACTACCTACGAGCAGTACTTC
cdr3_aa: CATRRGVTTYEQYF
j_call: TRBJ2-7
d_call: .
v_call: TRBV15
clone_size: .

cdr3_nt: TGCAGTGCTAGAGTGTTGGGACTAGCGGGGGCCTACTCCTACGAGCAGTACTTC
cdr3_aa: CSARVLGLAGAYSYEQYF
j_call: TRBJ2-7
d_call: TRBD2
v_call: TRBV20-1
clone_size: many

cdr3_nt: TGCAGTGCTAGAGGCCAGGACAGGGCCTACGAGCAGTACTTC
cdr3_aa: CSARGQDRAYEQYF
j_call: TRBJ2-7
d_call: TRBD1
v_call: TRBV20-1
clone_size: few

cdr3_nt: TGCAGCGTTGAAGATACGGGAACCTACGAGCAGTACTTC
cdr3_aa: CSVEDTGTYEQYF
j_call: TRBJ2-7
d_call: .
v_call: TRBV29-1
clone_size: .

cdr3_nt: TGTGCCAGAAGCTTGGCCCACACCGGGACATCATCTAGCACAGATACGCAGTATTTT
cdr3_aa: CARSLAHTGTSSSTDTQYF
j_call: TRBJ2-3
d_call: .
v_call: TRBV5-3
clone_size: .

cdr3_nt: TGTGCCAGCAGCCAAGATCATGCGGGGGGGACCTACGAGCAGTACTTC
cdr3_aa: CASSQDHAGGTYEQYF
j_call: TRBJ2-7
d_call: TRBD2
v_call: TRBV4-2
clone_size: many

cdr3_nt: TGTGCCAGCAGTTATACGGGGGGTCACTCCTACGAGCAGTACTTC
cdr3_aa: CASSYTGGHSYEQYF
j_call: TRBJ2-7
d_call: TRBD2
v_call: TRBV9
clone_size: many

cdr3_nt: TGCAGCGTTGGGGGCCGGACAGAGAACACTGAAGCTTTCTTT
cdr3_aa: CSVGGRTENTEAFF
j_call: TRBJ1-1
d_call: .
v_call: TRBV29-1
clone_size: many

cdr3_nt: TGTGCCAGTGGGTCCAGGAACACAGATACGCAGTATTTT
cdr3_aa: CASGSRNTDTQYF
j_call: TRBJ2-3
d_call: .
v_call: TRBV6-5
clone_size: many

cdr3_nt: TGTGCCAGCAGCCATACAGGGGGCTCTGGAAACACCATATATTTT
cdr3_aa: CASSHTGGSGNTIYF
j_call: TRBJ1-3
d_call: TRBD1
v_call: TRBV3-1
clone_size: .

cdr3_nt: TGCGCCAGCAGCTTGGCTCTGGGGAACACCGGGGAGCGGTTTTTT
cdr3_aa: CASSLALGNTGERFF
j_call: TRBJ2-2
d_call: .
v_call: TRBV5-1
clone_size: .

cdr3_nt: TGCAGCGTTGATAGGGACTCTACGAGCTCCTACAATGAGCAGTTCTTC
cdr3_aa: CSVDRDSTSSYNEQFF
j_call: TRBJ2-1
d_call: .
v_call: TRBV29-1
clone_size: .

cdr3_nt: TGCACCAGCAGCTTGATCCAGGGCTACGAGCAGTACTTC
cdr3_aa: CTSSLIQGYEQYF
j_call: TRBJ2-7
d_call: .
v_call: TRBV5-1
clone_size: .

cdr3_nt: TGTGCCAGCAGCTTATACGGGACAGAGTATTCACCCCTCCACTTT
cdr3_aa: CASSLYGTEYSPLHF
j_call: TRBJ1-6
d_call: TRBD1
v_call: TRBV7-8
clone_size: many

cdr3_nt: TGTGCCAGCAGCGGTAGCGGGGGGGCCGGAGAGACCCAGTACTTC
cdr3_aa: CASSGSGGAGETQYF
j_call: TRBJ2-5
d_call: TRBD2
v_call: TRBV6-5
clone_size: many

cdr3_nt: TGTGCCAGTTTACCGGGGACTGGATCGGGGGCCAACGTCCTGACTTTC
cdr3_aa: CASLPGTGSGANVLTF
j_call: TRBJ2-6
d_call: .
v_call: TRBV18
clone_size: .

cdr3_nt: TGTGCCAGCAGTCCGACAGCTCGCAATCAGCCCCAGCATTTT
cdr3_aa: CASSPTARNQPQHF
j_call: TRBJ1-5
d_call: .
v_call: TRBV12-3/TRBV12-4
clone_size: .

cdr3_nt: TGTGCCAGCAGCCAAAAGACACGGAGCTCCTACAATGAGCAGTTCTTC
cdr3_aa: CASSQKTRSSYNEQFF
j_call: TRBJ2-1
d_call: .
v_call: TRBV7-2
clone_size: .

cdr3_nt: TGTGCCAGCAGTTGGGCCGGACTCCAAGAGACCCAGTACTTC
cdr3_aa: CASSWAGLQETQYF
j_call: TRBJ2-5
d_call: .
v_call: TRBV6-5
clone_size: .

cdr3_nt: TGTGCCAGCAGCGAACCGGACAGGAATGGCTACACCTTC
cdr3_aa: CASSEPDRNGYTF
j_call: TRBJ1-2
d_call: TRBD1
v_call: TRBV7-9
clone_size: many

cdr3_nt: TGTGCCAGCAGTGAAGTACATAGCAATCAGCCCCAGCATTTT
cdr3_aa: CASSEVHSNQPQHF
j_call: TRBJ1-5
d_call: .
v_call: TRBV6-1
clone_size: .

cdr3_nt: TGTGCCATCAGGGGAGGACAAACAACTAATGAAAAACTGTTTTTT
cdr3_aa: CAIRGGQTTNEKLFF
j_call: TRBJ1-4
d_call: .
v_call: TRBV10-3
clone_size: many

cdr3_nt: TGCAGTGCTAGAGATCAAAGGAGACAGGCGAGCTCCTACAATGAGCAGTTCTTC
cdr3_aa: CSARDQRRQASSYNEQFF
j_call: TRBJ2-1
d_call: .
v_call: TRBV20-1
clone_size: many

cdr3_nt: TGTGCCATCAGTGAGGGAAGCACCACCAATCAGCCCCAGCATTTT
cdr3_aa: CAISEGSTTNQPQHF
j_call: TRBJ1-5
d_call: .
v_call: TRBV10-3
clone_size: few

cdr3_nt: TGTGCCAGCAGCAAAAAGGGTAGTGCCTACGAGCAGTACTTC
cdr3_aa: CASSKKGSAYEQYF
j_call: TRBJ2-7
d_call: .
v_call: TRBV21-1
clone_size: many

cdr3_nt: TGTGCCAGCAGTTTATTGGGCGGGGGTGGTTTCGGTGCGCAGTATTTT
cdr3_aa: CASSLLGGGGFGAQYF
j_call: TRBJ2-3
d_call: TRBD2
v_call: TRBV27
clone_size: .

cdr3_nt: TGTGCCAGCAGGCCGGACAGGGATTACTACGAGCAGTACTTC
cdr3_aa: CASRPDRDYYEQYF
j_call: TRBJ2-7
d_call: TRBD1
v_call: TRBV2
clone_size: many

cdr3_nt: TGTGCCAGCAGCTTGGAACAGGGGGCGTATGGCTACACCTTC
cdr3_aa: CASSLEQGAYGYTF
j_call: TRBJ1-2
d_call: TRBD1
v_call: TRBV5-4
clone_size: .

cdr3_nt: TGTGCCAGCAGTTACTCGGTTTCGGGTTTCACTGAAGCTTTCTTT
cdr3_aa: CASSYSVSGFTEAFF
j_call: TRBJ1-1
d_call: .
v_call: TRBV6-5
clone_size: many

cdr3_nt: TGTGCCAGCAGCCATCTAAAGGGCAGAGGGGACACTGAAGCTTTCTTT
cdr3_aa: CASSHLKGRGDTEAFF
j_call: TRBJ1-1
d_call: .
v_call: TRBV4-2
clone_size: many

cdr3_nt: TGTGCCAGCAGCTTAGGGCAGGGGTCACCCCTCCACTTT
cdr3_aa: CASSLGQGSPLHF
j_call: TRBJ1-6
d_call: .
v_call: TRBV7-2
clone_size: .

cdr3_nt: TGTGCCAGCAGCCAGGGGCGGGTCAACTACGAGCAGTACTTC
cdr3_aa: CASSQGRVNYEQYF
j_call: TRBJ2-7
d_call: .
v_call: TRBV7-2
clone_size: many

cdr3_nt: TGCAGTGCTAGAGAATGGGGCAGCGGGGGATCCACCGGGGAGCTGTTTTTT
cdr3_aa: CSAREWGSGGSTGELFF
j_call: TRBJ2-2
d_call: TRBD2
v_call: TRBV20-1
clone_size: .

cdr3_nt: TGTGCCAGCAGCTTAGTGACTAGCGTAAAAGAGATCCAGTACTTC
cdr3_aa: CASSLVTSVKEIQYF
j_call: TRBJ2-5
d_call: TRBD2
v_call: TRBV7-9
clone_size: .

cdr3_nt: TGTGCCAGCAGCCCCCTAGCGGGAGAGCAGTACTTC
cdr3_aa: CASSPLAGEQYF
j_call: TRBJ2-5
d_call: TRBD2
v_call: TRBV3-1
clone_size: few

cdr3_nt: TGCGCCAGCAGCCAGGTGCCGGGGGGCGGCCAGCCCCAGCATTTT
cdr3_aa: CASSQVPGGGQPQHF
j_call: TRBJ1-5
d_call: .
v_call: TRBV4-1
clone_size: .

cdr3_nt: TGTGCCAGCGCAAGAGGGGACTATGGCTACACCTTC
cdr3_aa: CASARGDYGYTF
j_call: TRBJ1-2
d_call: .
v_call: TRBV12-3/TRBV12-4
clone_size: many

cdr3_nt: TGTGCCAGCTCTCGGGCGGGAGGGCCTCAGTACGAGCAGTACTTC
cdr3_aa: CASSRAGGPQYEQYF
j_call: TRBJ2-7
d_call: TRBD2
v_call: TRBV7-9
clone_size: .

cdr3_nt: TGTGCCAGGAAGACTAGCGGGGCCAGCTCCTACAATGAGCAGTACTTC
cdr3_aa: CARKTSGASSYNEQYF
j_call: TRBJ2-7
d_call: TRBD2
v_call: TRBV2
clone_size: .

cdr3_nt: TGTGCCAGCAGCTTAGAGAGATCAGGGGCGGGTGGCTACACCTTC
cdr3_aa: CASSLERSGAGGYTF
j_call: TRBJ1-2
d_call: .
v_call: TRBV7-2
clone_size: many

cdr3_nt: TGCGCCAGCAGCTCCTCGCCGCCGGGCCAAAATGAAAAACTGTTTTTT
cdr3_aa: CASSSSPPGQNEKLFF
j_call: TRBJ1-4
d_call: .
v_call: TRBV5-1
clone_size: .

cdr3_nt: TGTGCCAGCAGTTACACACCCTGGGGGGGCGAGGAGACCCAGTACTTC
cdr3_aa: CASSYTPWGGEETQYF
j_call: TRBJ2-5
d_call: .
v_call: TRBV6-6
clone_size: few

cdr3_nt: TGTGCCAGTAGCCAAAGAACCGAAACATCCTACGAGCAGTACTTC
cdr3_aa: CASSQRTETSYEQYF
j_call: TRBJ2-7
d_call: .
v_call: TRBV4-2
clone_size: .

cdr3_nt: TGTGCCATCAGGGGGACAGGGGGGACCCAGTACTTC
cdr3_aa: CAIRGTGGTQYF
j_call: TRBJ2-5
d_call: TRBD1
v_call: TRBV10-3
clone_size: few

cdr3_nt: TGTGCCAGCAGTCACCCACCCTATCGGGGCTCCTATAATTCACCCCTCCACTTT
cdr3_aa: CASSHPPYRGSYNSPLHF
j_call: TRBJ1-6
d_call: .
v_call: TRBV12-3/TRBV12-4
clone_size: many

cdr3_nt: TGTGCCAGCAGTGATGGGGACAGGGAATTTGGCTACACCTTC
cdr3_aa: CASSDGDREFGYTF
j_call: TRBJ1-2
d_call: TRBD1
v_call: TRBV27
clone_size: many

cdr3_nt: TGTGCCAGCAGGGATTACGCAGGGGGGCGCGGGGACACTGAAGCTTTCTTT
cdr3_aa: CASRDYAGGRGDTEAFF
j_call: TRBJ1-1
d_call: TRBD1
v_call: TRBV6-6
clone_size: .

cdr3_nt: TGCAGTGCTACGACCAACCCGGCAGGGTACAATGAGCAGTTCTTC
cdr3_aa: CSATTNPAGYNEQFF
j_call: TRBJ2-1
d_call: .
v_call: TRBV20-1
clone_size: many

cdr3_nt: TGCAGTGCTAGAGCCCGGGACTACCAAGAGACCCAGTACTTC
cdr3_aa: CSARARDYQETQYF
j_call: TRBJ2-5
d_call: .
v_call: TRBV20-1
clone_size: many

cdr3_nt: TGTGCCAGCCGGGACTCGGGCACAGATACGCAGTATTTT
cdr3_aa: CASRDSGTDTQYF
j_call: TRBJ2-3
d_call: .
v_call: TRBV6-2/TRBV6-3
clone_size: .

cdr3_nt: TGTGCCTGGAGCGCGGACGGGCGAACCGGGGAGCTGTTTTTT
cdr3_aa: CAWSADGRTGELFF
j_call: TRBJ2-2
d_call: .
v_call: TRBV30
clone_size: .

cdr3_nt: TGCAGTGCCCCTATTTCCAACTCCTACGAGCAGTACTTC
cdr3_aa: CSAPISNSYEQYF
j_call: TRBJ2-7
d_call: .
v_call: TRBV20-1
clone_size: many

cdr3_nt: TGCAGTGCACCCGACAACTCTGGAAACACCATATATTTT
cdr3_aa: CSAPDNSGNTIYF
j_call: TRBJ1-3
d_call: .
v_call: TRBV20-1
clone_size: .

cdr3_nt: TGTGCCAGCAGCTTAGTTTTGTTTAGGACCATCTCGATTAGCACAGATACGCAGTATTTT
cdr3_aa: CASSLVLFRTISISTDTQYF
j_call: TRBJ2-3
d_call: .
v_call: TRBV7-2
clone_size: .